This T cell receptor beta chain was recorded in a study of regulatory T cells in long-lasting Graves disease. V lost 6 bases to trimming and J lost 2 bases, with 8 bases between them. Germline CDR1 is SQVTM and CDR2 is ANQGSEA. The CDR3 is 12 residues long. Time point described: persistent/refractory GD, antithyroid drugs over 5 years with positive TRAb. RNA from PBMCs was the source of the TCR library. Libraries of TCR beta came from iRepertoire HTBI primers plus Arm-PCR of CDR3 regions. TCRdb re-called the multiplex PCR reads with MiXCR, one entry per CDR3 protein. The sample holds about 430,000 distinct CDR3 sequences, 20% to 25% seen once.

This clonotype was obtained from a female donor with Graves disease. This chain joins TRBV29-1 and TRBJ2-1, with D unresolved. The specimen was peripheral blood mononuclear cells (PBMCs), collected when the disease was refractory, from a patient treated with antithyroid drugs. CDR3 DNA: TGCAGCGTGCGTGCGACCTACAATGAGCAGTTCTTC. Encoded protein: CSVRATYNEQFF.